This TCR beta chain was found in a study of CD8 T cells in ankylosing spondylitis. Study-level findings and limits: A TCR beta motif of fewer than 10 highly homologous variants seemed to mark ankylosing spondylitis blood. Reactive arthritis synovial fluid and blood previously showed some of these motif variants.

Generation of TCR beta libraries employed quantitative 5'-RACE incorporating molecular barcodes. TCRdb itself ran the 5' RACE reads through MiXCR, one entry per CDR3 protein. The table lists fewer than 250,000 distinct CDR3 sequences, about 10% of them singletons. This clonotype has a count of ten or more. Its target is unknown. CDR1 is SGHDT and CDR2 is YYEEEE in the germline V gene. CDR3 size: 19 residues. V was trimmed by 2 bases and J by 1 base, leaving 22 bases between them. This chain connects TRBV5-6 to TRBJ2-1; D assignment may be TRBD1 or TRBD2 (5 bases each). Sequenced: blood, either unsorted or a sorted T cell fraction (not recorded which). This receptor was identified in a male donor with ankylosing spondylitis or in good health (not recorded which). CDR3 sequence: CASSFPRALGDGSYNEQFF. In DNA form, the CDR3 reads TGTGCCAGCAGCTTCCCCCGTGCCCTAGGGGACGGGTCCTACAATGAGCAGTTCTTC.